The TCR beta chain described here comes from a study of cytomegalovirus exposure and HLA in healthy donors. CDR3 length equals 15 residues. Trimming took 5 bases from V and 0 from J; bases not matched to a gene: 9. Per the germline V gene, CDR1 is GTSNPN and CDR2 is SVGIG (reference sequence). 13 Jbeta primers and 60 Vbeta primers were used for the PCR. Some clones are missing from TCRdb's copy, which holds only in-frame ones; the method was immunoSEQ multiplex PCR. Among some 130,000 clones listed, over 70% were seen once. The source material was PBMCs. The sequence derives from a woman under 30 in good health and CMV-seronegative. The V and J genes are TRBV30 and TRBJ1-2; 7 bases match TRBD1. The CDR3 region has the DNA TGTGCCTGGGGTTGGACAGGTACTCCTAACTATGGCTACACCTTC. Amino acid sequence: CAWGWTGTPNYGYTF. The full variable domain, in which reference TRBV30 and TRBJ1-2 provide the parts outside the CDR3, is SQTIHQWPATLVQPVGSPLSLECTVEGTSNPNLYWYRQAAGRGLQLLFYSVGIGQISSEVPQNLSASRPQDRQFILSSKKLLLSDSGFYLCAWGWTGTPNYGYTFGSGTRLTVV.